These T cell receptor beta chains were read from a single sample in a study of cytomegalovirus exposure and HLA in healthy donors. TCRdb keeps only in-frame clones here, not all; method: immunoSEQ multiplex PCR. The sample has roughly 180,000 clones, 75% to 85% seen once. Sequenced sample: PBMCs. Receptors were obtained from a girl aged 2 to 9 in good health and CMV-seropositive. The CDR3 runs from the conserved cysteine through the conserved F or W. The D gene is left open where the match is weak. Some rows mark clone size as missing; the rest say once, few, many or name a class of expanded clone.

-,-,TRBJ2-7,TRBV29-1,TGCAGCGTTGAAGGGCAGGACTACGAGCAGTACTTC,CSVEGQDYEQYF
-,-,TRBJ1-4,TRBV6-5,TGTGCCAGCAGTTACCGAGGGGGGGTTCAGAATGAAAAACTGTTTTTT,CASSYRGGVQNEKLFF
-,-,TRBJ2-7,TRBV6-6,TGTGCCAGCAGTTACGACGGAGCGCTACAGTACTTC,CASSYDGALQYF
TRBD2,-,TRBJ2-5,TRBV11-3,TGTGCCAGCAGCTCGGGACTAGCGGGAGTGGAGACCCAGTACTTC,CASSSGLAGVETQYF
-,-,TRBJ2-2,TRBV5-6,TGTGCCAGCAGCCCCCAAGGGGCGATCAACACCGGGGAGCTGTTTTTT,CASSPQGAINTGELFF
TRBD2,-,TRBJ2-7,TRBV11-3,TGTGCCAGCAGCTCAATTCTAGCGGGATCAAGCTTC,CASSSILAGSSF
-,few,TRBJ2-1,TRBV4-1,TGCGCCAGCAGCCACCGGAGTGAGCAGTTCTTC,CASSHRSEQFF
TRBD2,few,TRBJ2-7,TRBV5-6,TGTGCCAGCAGCCTGGTGACTAGCGGGAGTAACTACGAGCAGTACTTC,CASSLVTSGSNYEQYF
TRBD1,-,TRBJ1-6,TRBV2,TGTGCCAGCAGAAGAACCGGGACAGGAGATTCACCCCTCCACTTT,CASRRTGTGDSPLHF
-,-,TRBJ1-3,TRBV2,TGTGCCAGTTACGGGGGCACCATATATTTT,CASYGGTIYF
-,-,TRBJ1-1,TRBV19,TGTGCCAGTAGTTTTGAGGGGCGGGAGACTGAAGCTTTCTTT,CASSFEGRETEAFF
TRBD2,-,TRBJ2-7,TRBV19,TGTGCCAGTAGAAAAGACTCTAGCGGCCCAACCACCTACGAGCAGTACTTC,CASRKDSSGPTTYEQYF
-,-,TRBJ1-5,TRBV28,TGTGCCAGCAGTTTTTTCGCAGGGCCATATAGCAATCAGCCCCAGCATTTT,CASSFFAGPYSNQPQHF
TRBD1,-,TRBJ1-1,TRBV5-1,TGCGCCAGCAGCTCATACCAGGGGGCGCGTAACACTGAAGCTTTCTTT,CASSSYQGARNTEAFF
TRBD2,-,TRBJ2-1,TRBV7-9,TGTGCCAGCAGCTTCAGAGGACTAGCGGGAGAAAATGAGCAGTTCTTC,CASSFRGLAGENEQFF
-,-,TRBJ2-1,TRBV9,TGTGCCAGCAGCCCGCTTTGGGGGGTGGCCCGAGGTTTGGGCGGCTACAATGAGCAGTTCTTC,CASSPLWGVARGLGGYNEQFF
-,-,TRBJ1-1,TRBV6-1,TGTGCCAGCAGTGAAGTCCAACAGACGAACACTGAAGCTTTCTTT,CASSEVQQTNTEAFF
-,-,TRBJ2-7,TRBV7-9,TGTGCCAGCAGCTTCGGACTAATCGACCCCTACGAGCAGTACTTC,CASSFGLIDPYEQYF
TRBD2,-,TRBJ2-1,TRBV11-3,TGTGCCAGCACCCTCACCGCGGGAGTGGGGAATGAGCAGTTCTTC,CASTLTAGVGNEQFF
-,-,TRBJ1-2,TRBV5-4,TGTGCCAGCAGCTTGAAAAGGGAGAATGGCTACCCCTTC,CASSLKRENGYPF
TRBD2,-,TRBJ2-1,TRBV30,TGTGCCTGGACCCCCTCGGGGCGGGAGCTGGAAGAGCAGTTCTTC,CAWTPSGRELEEQFF
TRBD2,-,TRBJ2-5,TRBV11-2,TGTGCCAGCAGCTTAGAGGGACTAGCGGTTATGGAGACCCAGTACTTC,CASSLEGLAVMETQYF
TRBD2,-,TRBJ2-3,TRBV29-1,TGCAGCGTTGCCCTAGCGGGGGATACGCAGTATTTT,CSVALAGDTQYF
-,-,TRBJ2-7,TRBV11-2,TGTGCCAGCAGCCCGGGATTCATCTACGAGCAGTACTTC,CASSPGFIYEQYF
-,once,TRBJ1-2,TRBV14,TGTGCCAGCAGCCGAACAGAGATCTATGGCTACACCTTC,CASSRTEIYGYTF
TRBD1,-,TRBJ2-2,TRBV27,TGTGCCAGTAAGACAGGGGGCATCGGGGAGCTGTTTTTT,CASKTGGIGELFF
-,-,TRBJ2-7,TRBV5-1,TGCGCCAGCAGCTTGGGAGGGTTGGCCTACGAGCAGTACTTC,CASSLGGLAYEQYF
-,-,TRBJ2-3,TRBV27,TGTGCCAGCACCGCGCGGGCCGGGGGCACAGATACGCAGTATTTT,CASTARAGGTDTQYF
-,-,TRBJ2-7,TRBV7-8,TGTGCCAGCAGCCGCCCTCGGGGCGGGGCCCACGAGCAGTACTTC,CASSRPRGGAHEQYF
TRBD2,-,TRBJ2-3,TRBV28,TGTGCCAGCAGCTCCCGGACTAGCGGGAGAAGGAGTTTAGGGGATACGCAGTATTTT,CASSSRTSGRRSLGDTQYF
-,-,TRBJ2-7,TRBV4-1,TGCGCCAGCAGCCAGACTGGACCCGGGGTCGAGCAGTACTTC,CASSQTGPGVEQYF
-,-,TRBJ2-7,TRBV28,TGTGCCAGCACCGGCAGCGGACTACTCTACGAGCAGTACTTC,CASTGSGLLYEQYF
TRBD2,-,TRBJ2-3,TRBV6-6,TGTGCCAGCAGCCAAAGCGGGAGGTGGTCAGATACGCAGTATTTT,CASSQSGRWSDTQYF
TRBD1,-,TRBJ2-1,TRBV25-1,TGTGCCAGCAGTGACCTTCCCGGGACAGAGAGGGACAATGAGCAGTTCTTC,CASSDLPGTERDNEQFF
-,-,TRBJ2-5,TRBV6-1,TGTGCCAGCAGTGAAACACAGGGTGAGACCCAGTACTTC,CASSETQGETQYF
-,-,TRBJ1-1,TRBV2,TGTGCCAGCTTTTGGACCTTAACCGGGAACACTGAGGCTTTCTTT,CASFWTLTGNTEAFF
-,-,TRBJ2-3,TRBV19,TGTGCCAGTAGTATAGCCCCAGCCGGAGCTAGCACAGATACGCAGTATTTT,CASSIAPAGASTDTQYF
TRBD1,-,TRBJ1-1,TRBV2,TGTGCCAACAAGGGACAGTCGAACACTGAAGCTTTCTTT,CANKGQSNTEAFF